The clone carrying this T cell receptor beta chain occurred a few times. Antigen specificity is unknown. TCRdb used MiXCR to reprocess the 5' RACE reads, holding one entry per CDR3 protein. The sample includes a few hundred thousand distinct CDR3 sequences, less than 9% seen only once; the top ten take less than 2.5%. This record belongs to a study of identical twins. Study results and limitations: Twin-shared out-of-frame alpha sequences were enriched for low generation probability. Weaker excess twin sharing was observed in beta out-of-frame sequences.

The V gene lost 5 bases and the J gene lost 5 bases, with 9 bases spanning the gap. Germline CDR1 reads DFQATT; CDR2 reads SNEGSKA (reference sequence). This CDR3 has 11 residues. In every case, the donor was a healthy Caucasian. The sample was also reused in another study, on yellow fever vaccine responses in identical twins. From that second work: Vaccine-induced T cell responses in twins were reportedly observed to appear partly convergent, partly personalized.

The chain recombines TRBV20-1 with TRBJ2-5; D possibly corresponds to TRBD2 (6 bases). This receptor was identified in a woman under 30 in good health. Sequences were obtained from memory (CD45RO+) T cells sorted from blood. Written as DNA, the CDR3 is TGCAGTGCTCGGGGGTGGGAGACCCAGTACTTC. Amino acid sequence: CSARGWETQYF.